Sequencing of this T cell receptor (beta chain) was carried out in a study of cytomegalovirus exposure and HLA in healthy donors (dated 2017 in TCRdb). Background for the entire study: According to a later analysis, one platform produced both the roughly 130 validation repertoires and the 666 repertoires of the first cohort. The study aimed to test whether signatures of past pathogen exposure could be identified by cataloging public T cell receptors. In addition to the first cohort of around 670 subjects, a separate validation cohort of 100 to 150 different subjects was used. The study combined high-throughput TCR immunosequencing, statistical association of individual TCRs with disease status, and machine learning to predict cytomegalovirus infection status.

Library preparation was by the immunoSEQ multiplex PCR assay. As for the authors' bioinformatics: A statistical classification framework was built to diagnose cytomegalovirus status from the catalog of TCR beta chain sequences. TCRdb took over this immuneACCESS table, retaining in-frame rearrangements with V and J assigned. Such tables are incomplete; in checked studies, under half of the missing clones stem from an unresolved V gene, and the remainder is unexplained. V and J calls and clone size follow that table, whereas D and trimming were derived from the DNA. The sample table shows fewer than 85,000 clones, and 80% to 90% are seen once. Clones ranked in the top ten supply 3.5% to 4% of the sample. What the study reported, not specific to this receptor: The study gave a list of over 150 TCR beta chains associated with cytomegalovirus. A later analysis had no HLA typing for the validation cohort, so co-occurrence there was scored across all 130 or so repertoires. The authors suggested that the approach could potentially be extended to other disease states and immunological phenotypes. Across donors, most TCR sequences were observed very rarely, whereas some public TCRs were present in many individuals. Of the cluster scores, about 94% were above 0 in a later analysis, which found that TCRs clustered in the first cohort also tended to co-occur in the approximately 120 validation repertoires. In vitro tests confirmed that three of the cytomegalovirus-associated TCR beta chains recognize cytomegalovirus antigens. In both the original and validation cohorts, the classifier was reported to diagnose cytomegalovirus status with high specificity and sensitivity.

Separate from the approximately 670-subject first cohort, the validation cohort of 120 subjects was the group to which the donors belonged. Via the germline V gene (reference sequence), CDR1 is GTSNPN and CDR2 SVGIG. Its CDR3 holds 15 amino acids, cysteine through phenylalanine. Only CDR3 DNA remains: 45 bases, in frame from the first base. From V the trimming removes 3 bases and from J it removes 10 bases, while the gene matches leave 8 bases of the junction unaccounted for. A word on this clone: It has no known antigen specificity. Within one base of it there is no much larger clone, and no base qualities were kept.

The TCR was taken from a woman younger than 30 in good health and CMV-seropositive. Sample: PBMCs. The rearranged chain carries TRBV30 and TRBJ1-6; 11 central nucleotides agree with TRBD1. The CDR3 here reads CAWSRRTGGVSPLHF. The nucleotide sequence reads TGTGCCTGGAGCCGAAGGACAGGGGGCGTCTCACCCCTCCACTTT.